The 7 T cell receptor beta chains listed next were all sequenced from one sample in a study of cytomegalovirus exposure and HLA in healthy donors. Sequencing used immunoSEQ multiplex PCR; TCRdb keeps in-frame clones, though not all of them. The repertoire holds 120,000 or so clones, with roughly 87% as singletons. Sequencing was done on a sample of PBMCs. The receptors come from a woman in her late teens or twenties in good health and CMV-seronegative.

CDR3 DNA sequence: TGTGCCAGCTCACCAGAGGGTTGGCATGAGCAGTTCTTC. This encodes CASSPEGWHEQFF. V usage is TRBV18 and J usage is TRBJ2-1, with D possibly TRBD2 on 5 matching bases. The CDR3 runs to 13 residues. Looked up from germline, CDR1 is KGHSH and CDR2 is LQKENI. The germline V and J ends were trimmed by 2 bases and 8 bases, with 10 bases remaining between them.

The chain joins TRBV7-9 to TRBJ1-1, with unresolved D. The CDR3 contains 13 residues. V was clipped by 1 base and J by 2 bases, with 5 bases between them. From germline, CDR1 is SEHNR and CDR2 FQNEAQ (reference sequence). DNA for the CDR3: TGTGCCAGCAGCTTAGGTACTAACACTGAAGCTTTCTTT. The encoded protein is CASSLGTNTEAFF. The full variable domain, rest sourced from reference TRBV7-9 and TRBJ1-1, is DTGVSQNPRHKITKRGQNVTFRCDPISEHNRLYWYRQTLGQGPEFLTYFQNEAQLEKSRLLSDRFSAERPKGSFSTLEIQRTEQGDSAMYLCASSLGTNTEAFFGQGTRLTVV.

This clone showed up just a few times. The J gene is TRBJ2-2, the V gene TRBV30; 9 bases fit TRBD1. The germline gives CDR1 GTSNPN, CDR2 SVGIG (reference sequence). The CDR3 is 14 amino acids. V was pared by 2 bases and J by 5 bases, with 3 bases of the junction left unmatched. This chain's CDR3 is CAWSYRGRTGELFF. CDR3 nucleotides: TGTGCCTGGAGTTACAGGGGGCGAACCGGGGAGCTGTTTTTT.

For this clone: At one end, the junction sequence differs from germline, possibly due to a read error. The genes are TRBV5-5 and TRBJ1-2, with 7 bases lining up with TRBD1. This CDR3 has 13 residues. Looked up from germline, CDR1 is SGHKS and CDR2 is YYEKEE (reference sequence). CDR3 nucleotide sequence: TGTGCCAGCAGCTTGGTGGGACAGCGCCTTCGGCTCTTC. Its translation is CASSLVGQRLRLF. Full variable domain (rest looked up from reference TRBV5-5 and TRBJ1-2): DAGVTQSPTHLIKTRGQQVTLRCSPISGHKSVSWYQQVLGQGPQFIFQYYEKEERGRGNFPDRFSARQFPNYSSELNVNALLLGDSALYLCASSLVGQRLRLFGSGTRLTVV.

The genes are TRBV30 and TRBJ2-3, with 10 bases fitting TRBD2. The CDR3 is 14 amino acids. V was clipped by 1 base and J by 6 bases; unmatched bases: 4. Germline values: CDR1 GTSNPN, CDR2 SVGIG (reference sequence). CDR3 amino acids: CAWSGLAGADTQYF. CDR3 DNA: TGTGCCTGGAGTGGGCTAGCGGGGGCGGATACGCAGTATTTT.

J is TRBJ2-1 and V is TRBV2; 7 bases agree with TRBD2. V lost 6 bases and J lost 7; bases outside the gene matches: 6. Germline CDR1 and CDR2: SNHLY and FYNNEI. The CDR3 spans 13 residues. The CDR3 sequence is CASRGRARNEQFF. CDR3 DNA: TGTGCCAGCAGGGGGAGGGCTCGAAATGAGCAGTTCTTC.

V gene TRBV18 combines with J gene TRBJ1-1; possibly TRBD1 for D (5 bases). The CDR3 is 16 amino acids. The ends were cut back, 4 bases at V and 0 bases at J, with 15 bases in the middle. CDR1 and CDR2 from the germline V gene are KGHSH and LQKENI. The CDR3 DNA is TGTGCCAGCTCACGGGGCGGAGAAAGTATGAACACTGAAGCTTTCTTT. Amino acids: CASSRGGESMNTEAFF.